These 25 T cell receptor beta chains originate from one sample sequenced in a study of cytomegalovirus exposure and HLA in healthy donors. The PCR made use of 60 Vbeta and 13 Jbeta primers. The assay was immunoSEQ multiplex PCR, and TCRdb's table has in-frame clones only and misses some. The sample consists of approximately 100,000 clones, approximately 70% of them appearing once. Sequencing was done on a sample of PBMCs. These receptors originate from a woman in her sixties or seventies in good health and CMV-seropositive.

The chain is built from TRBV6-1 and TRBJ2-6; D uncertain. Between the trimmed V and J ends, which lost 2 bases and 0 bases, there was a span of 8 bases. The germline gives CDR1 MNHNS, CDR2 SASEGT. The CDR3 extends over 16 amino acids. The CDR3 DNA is TGTGCCAGCAGTGAATTTGGAGCCTCTGGGGCCAACGTCCTGACTTTC. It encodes CASSEFGASGANVLTF.

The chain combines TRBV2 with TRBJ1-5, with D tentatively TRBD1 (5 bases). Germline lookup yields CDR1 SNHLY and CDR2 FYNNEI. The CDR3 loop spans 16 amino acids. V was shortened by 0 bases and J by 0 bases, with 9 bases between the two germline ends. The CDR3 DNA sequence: TGTGCCAGCAGTGAAGCGCAGGGCGATAGCAATCAGCCCCAGCATTTT. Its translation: CASSEAQGDSNQPQHF.

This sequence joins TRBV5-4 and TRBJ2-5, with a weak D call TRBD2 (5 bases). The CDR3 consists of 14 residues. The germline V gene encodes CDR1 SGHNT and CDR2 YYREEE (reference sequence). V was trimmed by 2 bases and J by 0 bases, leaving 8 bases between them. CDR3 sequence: CASSFPGDQETQYF. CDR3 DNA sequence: TGTGCCAGCAGCTTCCCCGGGGACCAAGAGACCCAGTACTTC. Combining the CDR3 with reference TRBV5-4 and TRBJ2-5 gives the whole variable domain ETGVTQSPTHLIKTRGQQVTLRCSSQSGHNTVSWYQQALGQGPQFIFQYYREEENGRGNFPPRFSGLQFPNYSSELNVNALELDDSALYLCASSFPGDQETQYFGPGTRLLVL.

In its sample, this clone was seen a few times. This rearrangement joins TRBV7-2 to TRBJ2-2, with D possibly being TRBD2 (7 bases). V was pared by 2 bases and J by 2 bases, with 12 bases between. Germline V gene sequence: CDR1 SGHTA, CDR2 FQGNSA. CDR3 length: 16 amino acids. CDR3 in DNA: TGTGCCAGCAGCTTAATCGGGGGGCGAAACACCGGGGAGCTGTTTTTT. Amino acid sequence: CASSLIGGRNTGELFF.

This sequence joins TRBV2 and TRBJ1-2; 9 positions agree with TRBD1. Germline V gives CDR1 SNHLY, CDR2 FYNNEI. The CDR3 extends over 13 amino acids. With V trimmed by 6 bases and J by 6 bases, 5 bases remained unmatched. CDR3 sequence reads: CASRVQGADGYTF. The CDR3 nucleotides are TGTGCCAGCAGGGTACAGGGGGCTGATGGCTACACCTTC.

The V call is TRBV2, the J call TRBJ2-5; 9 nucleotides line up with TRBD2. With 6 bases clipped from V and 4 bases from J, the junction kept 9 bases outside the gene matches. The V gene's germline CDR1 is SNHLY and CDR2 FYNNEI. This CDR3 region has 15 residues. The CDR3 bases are TGTGCCAGCAGAGGAGGGGGGACTAGCACAGAGACCCAGTACTTC. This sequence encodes CASRGGGTSTETQYF.

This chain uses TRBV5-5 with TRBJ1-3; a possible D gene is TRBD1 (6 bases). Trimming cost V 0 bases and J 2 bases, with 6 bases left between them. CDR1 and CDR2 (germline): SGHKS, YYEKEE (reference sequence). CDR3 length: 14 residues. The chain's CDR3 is CASSLAGAGNTIYF. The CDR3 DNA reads TGTGCCAGCAGCTTGGCAGGGGCTGGAAACACCATATATTTT. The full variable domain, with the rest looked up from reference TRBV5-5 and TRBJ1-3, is DAGVTQSPTHLIKTRGQQVTLRCSPISGHKSVSWYQQVLGQGPQFIFQYYEKEERGRGNFPDRFSARQFPNYSSELNVNALLLGDSALYLCASSLAGAGNTIYFGEGSWLTVV.

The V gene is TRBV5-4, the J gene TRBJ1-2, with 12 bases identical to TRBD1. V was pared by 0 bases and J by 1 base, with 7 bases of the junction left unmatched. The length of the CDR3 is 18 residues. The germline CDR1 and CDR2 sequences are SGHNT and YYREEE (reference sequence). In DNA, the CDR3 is TGTGCCAGCAGCTTGGCCGGGACAGGGGGCATGATTAACTATGGCTACACCTTC. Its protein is CASSLAGTGGMINYGYTF.

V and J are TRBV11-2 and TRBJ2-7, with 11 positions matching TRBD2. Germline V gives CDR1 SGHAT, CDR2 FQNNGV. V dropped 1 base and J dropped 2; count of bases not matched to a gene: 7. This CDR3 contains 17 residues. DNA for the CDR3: TGTGCCAGCAGCTTAGTAGGGCTAGCGGGGGGAGCCTACGAGCAGTACTTC. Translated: CASSLVGLAGGAYEQYF.

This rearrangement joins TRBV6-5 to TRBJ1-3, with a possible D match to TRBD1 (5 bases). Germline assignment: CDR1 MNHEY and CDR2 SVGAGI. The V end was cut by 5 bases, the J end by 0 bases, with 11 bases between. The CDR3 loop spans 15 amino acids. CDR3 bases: TGTGCCAGCAGTACAGGACGGTACTCTGGAAACACCATATATTTT. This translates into CASSTGRYSGNTIYF.

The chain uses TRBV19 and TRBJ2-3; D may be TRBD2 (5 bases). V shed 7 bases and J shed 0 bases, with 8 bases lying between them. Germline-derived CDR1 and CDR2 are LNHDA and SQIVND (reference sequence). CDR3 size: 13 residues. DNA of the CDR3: TGTGCCAGTAAAGGCGGGAGCACAGATACGCAGTATTTT. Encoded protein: CASKGGSTDTQYF.

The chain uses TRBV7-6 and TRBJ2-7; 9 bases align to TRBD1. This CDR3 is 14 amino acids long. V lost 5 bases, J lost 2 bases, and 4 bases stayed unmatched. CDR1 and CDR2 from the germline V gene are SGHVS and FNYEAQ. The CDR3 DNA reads TGTGCCAGCAGCCAGGGACAGGGCCCCTACGAGCAGTACGTC. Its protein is CASSQGQGPYEQYV.

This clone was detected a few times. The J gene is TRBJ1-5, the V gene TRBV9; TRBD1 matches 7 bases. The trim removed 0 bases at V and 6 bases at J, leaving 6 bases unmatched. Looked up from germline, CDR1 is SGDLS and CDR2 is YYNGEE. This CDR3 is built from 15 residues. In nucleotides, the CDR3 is TGTGCCAGCAGCGTAGGACAGGGTACTGGTCAGCCCCAGCATTTT. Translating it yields CASSVGQGTGQPQHF.

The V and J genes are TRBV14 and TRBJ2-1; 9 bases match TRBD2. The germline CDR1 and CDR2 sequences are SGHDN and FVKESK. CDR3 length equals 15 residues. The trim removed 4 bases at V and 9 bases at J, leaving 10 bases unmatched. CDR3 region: CASSPGGLAGGEQFF. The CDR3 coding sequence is TGTGCCAGCAGCCCCGGGGGACTAGCCGGCGGTGAGCAGTTCTTC.

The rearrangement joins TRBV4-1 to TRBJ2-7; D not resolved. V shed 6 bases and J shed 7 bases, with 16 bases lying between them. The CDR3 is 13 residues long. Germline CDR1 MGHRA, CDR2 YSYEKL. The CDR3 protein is CASSLSGNTEQYF. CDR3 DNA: TGCGCCAGCAGTCTTTCGGGTAACACAGAGCAGTACTTC.

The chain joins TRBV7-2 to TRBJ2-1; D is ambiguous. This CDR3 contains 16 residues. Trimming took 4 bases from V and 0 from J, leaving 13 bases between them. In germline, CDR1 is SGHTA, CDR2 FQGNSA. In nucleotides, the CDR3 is TGTGCCAGCAGCTCAGGAACCGTCAGCTCCTACAATGAGCAGTTCTTC. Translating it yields CASSSGTVSSYNEQFF.

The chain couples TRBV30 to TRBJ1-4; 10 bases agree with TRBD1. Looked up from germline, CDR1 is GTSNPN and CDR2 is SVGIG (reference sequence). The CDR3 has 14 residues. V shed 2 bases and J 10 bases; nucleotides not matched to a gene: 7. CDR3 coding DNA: TGTGCCTGGAGTCGGGGGACAGGGGTAGGAAAACTGTTTTTT. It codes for CAWSRGTGVGKLFF.

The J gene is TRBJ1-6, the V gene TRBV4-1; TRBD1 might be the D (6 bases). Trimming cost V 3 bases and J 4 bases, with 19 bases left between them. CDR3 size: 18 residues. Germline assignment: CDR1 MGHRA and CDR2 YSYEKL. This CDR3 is CASSQNKLTGKYNSPLHF. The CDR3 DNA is TGCGCCAGCAGCCAGAACAAATTGACAGGAAAATATAATTCACCCCTCCACTTT.

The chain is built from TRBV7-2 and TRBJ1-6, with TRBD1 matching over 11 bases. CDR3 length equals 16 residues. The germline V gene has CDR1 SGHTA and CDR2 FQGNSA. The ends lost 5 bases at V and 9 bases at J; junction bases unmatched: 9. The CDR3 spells CASSRSWTGGGSPLHF. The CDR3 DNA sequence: TGTGCCAGCAGCCGTAGCTGGACAGGGGGCGGTTCACCCCTCCACTTT.

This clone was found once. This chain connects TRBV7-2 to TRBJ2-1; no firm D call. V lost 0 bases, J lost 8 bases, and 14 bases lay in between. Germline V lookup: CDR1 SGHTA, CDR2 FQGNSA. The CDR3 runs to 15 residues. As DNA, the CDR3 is TGTGCCAGCAGCTTAGCCTATTTTCGTGGAGATGAGCAGTTCTTC. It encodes CASSLAYFRGDEQFF.

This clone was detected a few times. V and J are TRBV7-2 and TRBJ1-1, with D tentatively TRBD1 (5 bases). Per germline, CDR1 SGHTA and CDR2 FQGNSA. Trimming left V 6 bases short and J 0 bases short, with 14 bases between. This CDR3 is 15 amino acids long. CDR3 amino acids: CASSPWGEMNTEAFF. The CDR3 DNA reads TGTGCCAGCAGTCCCTGGGGGGAAATGAACACTGAAGCTTTCTTT.

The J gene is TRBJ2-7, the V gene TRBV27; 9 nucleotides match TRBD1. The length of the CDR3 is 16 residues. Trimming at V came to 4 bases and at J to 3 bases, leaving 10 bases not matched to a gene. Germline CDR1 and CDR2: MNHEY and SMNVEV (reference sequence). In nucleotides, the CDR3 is TGTGCCAGCAGTTCCGCCGGGACAGGGAAGTTCTACGAGCAGTACTTC. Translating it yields CASSSAGTGKFYEQYF.

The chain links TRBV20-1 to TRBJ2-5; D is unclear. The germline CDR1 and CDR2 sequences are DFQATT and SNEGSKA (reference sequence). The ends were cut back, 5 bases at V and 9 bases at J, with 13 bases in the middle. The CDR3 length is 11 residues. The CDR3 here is CSAWNRVSQYF. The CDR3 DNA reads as TGCAGTGCTTGGAATCGGGTTTCCCAGTACTTC.

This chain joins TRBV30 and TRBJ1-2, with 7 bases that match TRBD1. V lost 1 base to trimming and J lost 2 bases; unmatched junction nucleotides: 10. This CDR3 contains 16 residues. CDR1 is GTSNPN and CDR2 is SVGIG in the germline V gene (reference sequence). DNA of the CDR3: TGTGCCTGGAGTGCGGTTTGGGACAGCGCCAACTATGGCTACACCTTC. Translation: CAWSAVWDSANYGYTF.

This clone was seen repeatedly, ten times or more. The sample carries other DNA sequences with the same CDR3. The DNA for the CDR3 is TGTGCCAGCAGCTTTCAGGGGTTGAACACTGAAGCTTTCTTT. Translating gives CASSFQGLNTEAFF. This sequence joins TRBV7-2 and TRBJ1-1, with TRBD1 as a possible D gene (6 bases). The CDR3 has 14 amino acids. Trimming stripped 3 bases from V and 0 bases from J, with 8 bases between. Germline CDR1 SGHTA, CDR2 FQGNSA.